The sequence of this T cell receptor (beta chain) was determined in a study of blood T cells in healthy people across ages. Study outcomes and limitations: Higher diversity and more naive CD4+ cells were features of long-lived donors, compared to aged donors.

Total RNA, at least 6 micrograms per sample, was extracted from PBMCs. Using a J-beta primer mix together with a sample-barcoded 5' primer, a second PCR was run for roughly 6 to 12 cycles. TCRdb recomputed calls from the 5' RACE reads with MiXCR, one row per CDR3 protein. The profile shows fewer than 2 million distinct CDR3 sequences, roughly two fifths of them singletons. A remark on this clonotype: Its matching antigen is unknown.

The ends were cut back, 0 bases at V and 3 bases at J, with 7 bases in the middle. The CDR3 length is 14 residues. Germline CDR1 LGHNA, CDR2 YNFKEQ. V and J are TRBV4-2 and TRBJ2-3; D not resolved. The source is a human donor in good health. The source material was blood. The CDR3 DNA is TGTGCCAGCAGCCAAGAGGAGAGGACAGATACGCAGTATTTT. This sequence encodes CASSQEERTDTQYF.